Detailed here is one T cell receptor (beta chain). Antigen unknown. TCRdb's copy holds only in-frame clones and misses some; the assay was immunoSEQ multiplex PCR. In the table there are around 90,000 clones, around nine tenths of which are singletons. This entry belongs to a study of graft-versus-host responses after intestinal transplantation. Study context: Tacrolimus and steroids were given for around 3 years to all recipients after anti-thymocyte globulin induction.

The CDR3 spans 13 residues. V lost 0 bases, J lost 13 bases, and 13 bases lay in between. Germline loops: CDR1 SGHNT, CDR2 YYREEE (reference sequence). The TCR was taken from a human donor who received an intestinal transplant. The chain is built from TRBV5-4 and TRBJ2-2, with D unclear. Sequencing used unstimulated CD4+ T cells sorted from spleen or lymph node cells, obtained before intestinal transplant. In DNA form, the CDR3 reads TGTGCCAGCAGCTTGGTCGGCGACGAACGGCTGTTTTTT. It yields the protein CASSLVGDERLFF.